A selection of T cell receptor beta chains follows, all from one sample in a study of early T cells in non-severe SARS-CoV-2 infection. Each CDR3 protein is one row after TCRdb ran MiXCR on the 5' RACE reads. This table has over 80,000 distinct CDR3 sequences, about 14% appearing once. Material: whole blood. The origin of the receptors is an adult who was a healthcare worker with PCR-confirmed SARS-CoV-2 infection or an uninfected control (not recorded which). CDR3s include the opening cysteine and the closing phenylalanine or tryptophan. A D gene is named only where the DNA matches it firmly. Some rows have no size entry. The others give once, few or many, or a class for an expanded clone.

cdr3_length,d_call,v_call,clone_size,j_call,cdr3_nt,cdr3_aa
14,NA,TRBV10-3,NA,TRBJ1-1,TGTGCCATCAGAACACCAACAGGTAACACTGAAGCTTTCTTT,CAIRTPTGNTEAFF
15,NA,TRBV6-2/TRBV6-3,many,TRBJ2-5,TGTGCCAGCAGTTACCCGCTTAGGGGCCAAGAGACCCAGTACTTC,CASSYPLRGQETQYF
12,TRBD1,TRBV6-5,NA,TRBJ1-1,TGTGCCATCGGGACAGGGGGGACTGAAGCTTTCTTT,CAIGTGGTEAFF
12,NA,TRBV12-3/TRBV12-4,few,TRBJ2-5,TGTGCCAGCAGTCTCATCCAAGAGACCCAGTACTTC,CASSLIQETQYF
15,TRBD1,TRBV19,NA,TRBJ1-4,TGTGCCAGTAGTATCCGGACAGGGAGTAATGAAAAACTGTTTTTT,CASSIRTGSNEKLFF
16,TRBD2,TRBV3-1,NA,TRBJ2-3,TGTGCCAGCAGCCTCCGGACTAGCGGGGGCCACTCTTCGCAGTATTTT,CASSLRTSGGHSSQYF
12,NA,TRBV7-9,NA,TRBJ1-1,TGTGCCAGCAGCCTAACCCGGGTTGAAGCTTTCTTT,CASSLTRVEAFF
12,NA,TRBV14,NA,TRBJ2-5,TGTGCCAGCAGCCAAGCAATGCAGACCCAGTACTTC,CASSQAMQTQYF
14,NA,TRBV6-1,NA,TRBJ2-7,TGTGCCAGCAGCCGGACCGGCGAGTCCTACGAGCAGTACTTC,CASSRTGESYEQYF
12,NA,TRBV3-1,few,TRBJ1-2,TGTGCCAGCAGCCAACCCGAGAGAGGCTACACCTTC,CASSQPERGYTF
16,NA,TRBV5-4,NA,TRBJ1-3,TGTGCCAGCAGCTTGGGGGGAGGATCATCTGGAAACACCATATATTTT,CASSLGGGSSGNTIYF
14,NA,TRBV9,NA,TRBJ2-5,TGTGCCAGCAGCGTAGCGGGTGCCTGGGAGACCCAGTACTTC,CASSVAGAWETQYF
16,TRBD1,TRBV25-1,NA,TRBJ1-2,TGTGCCAGCAGGGCGATTACCGGGACAGGGGTCTATGGCTACACCTTC,CASRAITGTGVYGYTF
15,TRBD2,TRBV2,NA,TRBJ2-3,TGTGTCAGCATCCTAGCGGGGGGGCCCACAGATACGCAGTATTTT,CVSILAGGPTDTQYF
18,NA,TRBV6-5,few,TRBJ2-4,TGTGCCACCACCTCTAAGGGGGACCTGGGGTCAGGCAAAAACATTCAGTACTTC,CATTSKGDLGSGKNIQYF
17,TRBD1,TRBV20-1,few,TRBJ2-7,TGCAGTGCTGAAACCGGGACAGGGTATGCCAACCTTGGCGAGCAGTACTTC,CSAETGTGYANLGEQYF
14,NA,TRBV20-1,NA,TRBJ2-5,TGCAGTGCTAGAGTATCGGGGGCGTATGAGACCCAGTACTTC,CSARVSGAYETQYF
14,TRBD2,TRBV11-2,many,TRBJ2-5,TGTGCCAGCAGCCTTAGCGGGGGTAGAGAGACCCAGTACTTC,CASSLSGGRETQYF
13,NA,TRBV5-6,NA,TRBJ2-7,TGTGCCAGCAGCTTGGCGCTAGCCGGCGAGCAGTACTTC,CASSLALAGEQYF
15,NA,TRBV5-1,few,TRBJ2-2,TGCGCCAGCAGCTTGAGTTTCCGGGTCACCGGGGAGCTGTTTTTT,CASSLSFRVTGELFF
12,NA,TRBV28,NA,TRBJ2-7,TGTGCCAGCAGTCCTCATTCCTACGAGCAGTACTTC,CASSPHSYEQYF
16,NA,TRBV6-6,NA,TRBJ1-1,TGTGCCAGCAGAAGGAGGGGAGGTGGGGGCCCCACTGAAGCTTTCTTT,CASRRRGGGGPTEAFF
12,NA,TRBV25-1,many,TRBJ2-7,TGTGCCAGCAGTGGGGACGTGTACGAGCAGTACTTC,CASSGDVYEQYF
11,NA,TRBV12-3/TRBV12-4,many,TRBJ1-1,TGTGCCAGCACCATTGACACTGAAGCTTTCTTT,CASTIDTEAFF
16,NA,TRBV5-1,NA,TRBJ2-2,TGCGCCAGCAGCCCGCTCGCCACCATAAACACCGGGGAGCTGTTTTTT,CASSPLATINTGELFF
12,NA,TRBV7-6,many,TRBJ2-7,TGTGCCAGCAGCCTGCTGGGGTACGAGCAGTACTTC,CASSLLGYEQYF